This TCR beta chain came from a study of T cell responses to AZD1222 COVID-19 vaccine. At the level of the study: Doses given second, at about 4 or about 12 weeks, were pooled.

Germline values: CDR1 MNHEY, CDR2 SVGEGT. The CDR3 contains 16 residues. V was clipped by 5 bases and J by 8 bases; unmatched bases: 15. Notes on the study in general: The donor group comprised mostly white British people and more females; the analysis possibly underestimated clonal diversity. Spike-specific TCR breadth and depth went up after people got two AZD1222 doses. The study sampled repertoires only after the peak T cell response.

Concerning this clone: The antigen is unknown.

Repertoires were generated with immunoSEQ multiplex PCR, while TCRdb's copy carries only in-frame clones and drops some. This table holds about 140,000 clones, under 95% found once. This receptor was identified in an adult in good health. The material was peripheral blood, obtained on day 0 of AZD1222 vaccination. The chain recombines TRBV6-2 or TRBV6-3 with TRBJ2-1; 7 bases align to TRBD2. CDR3 nucleotides: TGTGCCAGCAGTCGTGGCGGCGGGAGATCCACTGATGAGCAGTTCTTC. Amino acids: CASSRGGGRSTDEQFF.